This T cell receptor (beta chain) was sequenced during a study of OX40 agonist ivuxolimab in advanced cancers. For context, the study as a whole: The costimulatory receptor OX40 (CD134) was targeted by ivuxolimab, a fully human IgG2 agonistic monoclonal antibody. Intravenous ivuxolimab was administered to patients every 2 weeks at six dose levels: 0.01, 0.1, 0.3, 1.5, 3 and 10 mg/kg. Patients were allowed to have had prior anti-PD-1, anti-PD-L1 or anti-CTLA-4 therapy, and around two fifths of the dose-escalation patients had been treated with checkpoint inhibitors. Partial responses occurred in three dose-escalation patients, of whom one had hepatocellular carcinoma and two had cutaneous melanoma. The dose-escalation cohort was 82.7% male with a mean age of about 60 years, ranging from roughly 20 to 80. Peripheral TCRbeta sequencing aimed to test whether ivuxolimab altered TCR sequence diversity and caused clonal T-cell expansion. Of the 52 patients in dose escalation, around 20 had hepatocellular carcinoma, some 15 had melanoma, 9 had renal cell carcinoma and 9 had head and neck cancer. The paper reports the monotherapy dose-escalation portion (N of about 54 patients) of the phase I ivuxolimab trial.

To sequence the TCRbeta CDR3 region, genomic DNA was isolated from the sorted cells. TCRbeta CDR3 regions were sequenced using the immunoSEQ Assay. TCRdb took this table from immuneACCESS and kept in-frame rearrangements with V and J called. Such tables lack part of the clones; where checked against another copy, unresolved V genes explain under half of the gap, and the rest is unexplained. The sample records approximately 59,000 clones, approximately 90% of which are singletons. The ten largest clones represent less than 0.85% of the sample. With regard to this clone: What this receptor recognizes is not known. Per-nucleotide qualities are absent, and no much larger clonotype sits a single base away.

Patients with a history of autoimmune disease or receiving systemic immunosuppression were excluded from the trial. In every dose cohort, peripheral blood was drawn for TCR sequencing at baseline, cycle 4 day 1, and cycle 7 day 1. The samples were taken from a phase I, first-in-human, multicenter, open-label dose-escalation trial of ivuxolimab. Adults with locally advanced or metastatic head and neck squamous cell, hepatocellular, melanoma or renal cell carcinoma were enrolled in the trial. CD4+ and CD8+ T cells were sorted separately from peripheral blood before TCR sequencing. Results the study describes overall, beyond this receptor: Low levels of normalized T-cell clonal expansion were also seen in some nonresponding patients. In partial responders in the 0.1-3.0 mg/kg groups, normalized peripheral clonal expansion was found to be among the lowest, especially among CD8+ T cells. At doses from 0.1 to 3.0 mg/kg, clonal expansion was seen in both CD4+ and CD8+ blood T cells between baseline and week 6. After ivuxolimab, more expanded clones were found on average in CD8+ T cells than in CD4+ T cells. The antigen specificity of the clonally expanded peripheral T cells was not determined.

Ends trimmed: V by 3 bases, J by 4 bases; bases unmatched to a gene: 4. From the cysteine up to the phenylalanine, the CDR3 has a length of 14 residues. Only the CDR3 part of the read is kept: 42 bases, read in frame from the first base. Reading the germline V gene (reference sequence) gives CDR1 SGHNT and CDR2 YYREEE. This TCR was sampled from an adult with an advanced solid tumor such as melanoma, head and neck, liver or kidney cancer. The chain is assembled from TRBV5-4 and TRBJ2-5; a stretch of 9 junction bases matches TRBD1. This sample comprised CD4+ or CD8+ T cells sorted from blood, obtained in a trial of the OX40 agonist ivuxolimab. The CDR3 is CASSSTGGLETQYF. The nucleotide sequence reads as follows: TGTGCCAGCAGCTCAACAGGGGGCCTAGAGACCCAGTACTTC. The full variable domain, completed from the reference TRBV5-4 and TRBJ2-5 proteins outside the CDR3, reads ETGVTQSPTHLIKTRGQQVTLRCSSQSGHNTVSWYQQALGQGPQFIFQYYREEENGRGNFPPRFSGLQFPNYSSELNVNALELDDSALYLCASSSTGGLETQYFGPGTRLLVL.